Sequencing of this TCR beta chain was carried out in a study of T cell repertoires in aging, cancer and after chemotherapy (dated by TCRdb to the late 2010s). For the study in its entirety: The donors fell into six age groups ranging from 30 or younger to 70 or older, and each group had at least three individuals. In the hematological group, paired pre- and post-chemotherapy samples were obtained from chronic lymphocytic leukemia patients treated with fludarabine- or bendamustine-based regimens. The cohort comprised 218 cancer patients, approximately 90 with hematological and approximately 120 with solid cancers, plus 95 healthy donors as a reference group. Roughly 10 million TCR reads were contained in the full dataset. The study profiled peripheral blood TCR beta repertoires from healthy donors and cancer patients to examine immunoaging and T cell reconstitution after chemotherapy. General study outcomes and caveats: In both cancer cohorts, median generation probability rose over the chemotherapy interval, which suggests that the repertoire was reconstituted through rebound thymic output. According to the authors, the repertoire data do not permit conclusions about immunological memory after chemotherapy. Lymphoid organ infiltration was present in the hematological cancer patients, and this infiltration may itself impair thymic emigration or the expansion of peripheral T cells. In healthy donors, the decline in TCR diversity with age was mainly explained by loss of richness, whereas in cancer patients loss of evenness was also found to contribute. Significantly lower blood TCR diversity and higher clonality were observed in untreated patients with hematological or solid cancers than in age-matched healthy donors.

Within its sample, this clonotype is large (0.1 to 1%). The antigen it binds to is not known. Base-call qualities are not available, and no considerably larger clone is one nucleotide away. The CDR3 runs 13 amino acids, cysteine and phenylalanine included. Just CDR3 DNA is preserved here, 39 bases in frame from base 1. The V end gives up 7 bases and the J end 2 bases, leaving 5 bases in the junction not matched to a gene. The germline V gene supplies CDR1 SQVTM and CDR2 ANQGSEA. Rearranged TRB sequences spanning V, D and J segments were amplified in a multiplex touch-down PCR with a mixed TRB-A/B primer pool. Two consecutive PCR reactions with Phusion HS II polymerase added Illumina adapters and sample indices to the amplicons. Amplicons were gel-purified with the NucleoSpin Gel and PCR Clean-up kit, then checked with Qubit and an Agilent 2100 Bioanalyzer. Sequencing of libraries was carried out on an Illumina MiSeq in 600-cycle, single-indexed, paired-end runs. The original pipeline was this. MiXCR versions 2.12 and 3.0.5 were used to process TRB sequences. Each unique CDR3 nucleotide sequence counted as one clone, and only productive sequences with at least two reads were retained. Repertoire metrics included Shannon diversity, evenness, clonality (one minus evenness), and alpha-parameterized diversity profiles from alpha 0 to 5. The IGoR algorithm was used to calculate generation probabilities for clones in the paired samples taken before and after chemotherapy. The public reads were quality trimmed at Q25 with fastp and then assembled into clones with MiXCR by TCRdb, keeping productive beta chains. CDR3 protein duplicates are merged, each entry listing the most common genes and DNA. None of the V and J calls come from the authors' own analysis; TCRdb made them. This sample gives about 4,700 distinct CDR3 sequences in total; under 45% of them show up just once. The top ten clonotypes cover 3% to 4.5% of the sample.

Instead of sorted cells or RNA, genomic DNA extracted from peripheral blood served as the source for amplifying TCR beta rearrangements. This sequence originates from a human donor with a blood cancer. Sequenced material: blood. Here the chain combines TRBV29-1 and TRBJ2-3, and TRBD2 aligns with 8 junction nucleotides. DNA sequence: TGCAGCGGACAGCGGGGGTACACAGATACGCAGTATTTT. Its coded protein is CSGQRGYTDTQYF.